The 19 T cell receptor beta chains below come from one sample, sequenced in a study of identical twins. TCRdb used MiXCR to reprocess the 5' RACE reads, holding one entry per CDR3 protein. The sample lists 450,000 or so distinct CDR3 sequences; 13% to 15% were seen once. The sample was also reused in another study, on yellow fever vaccine responses in identical twins.

Material for sequencing was CD4+ T cells sorted from blood. The receptors were sampled from a woman between 18 and 29 years old in good health.

At least ten counts were recorded for this clonotype. The gene calls are TRBV29-1 and TRBJ2-3; 9 bases line up with TRBD1. The CDR3 has 16 amino acids. Trimming cost V 7 bases and J 8 bases; bases outside gene matches: 19. Germline CDR1 SQVTM, CDR2 ANQGSEA. This chain's CDR3 is CSGVPSRTGAEGTQYF. CDR3 bases: TGCAGCGGTGTACCGTCGAGGACAGGGGCAGAGGGTACGCAGTATTTT.

The gene calls are TRBV7-2 and TRBJ2-7; 10 nucleotides line up with TRBD1. J lost 6 bases, V lost 2 bases, and 7 bases had no gene match. The CDR3 spans 15 residues. From germline, CDR1 is SGHTA and CDR2 FQGNSA. The CDR3 bases are TGTGCCAGCAGCTTATTCCGGGACAGGGGCCTCGAGCAGTACTTC. Translation gives CASSLFRDRGLEQYF.

This clonotype occurred many times. V is TRBV20-1 and J is TRBJ2-7; D is uncertain. CDR1 is DFQATT and CDR2 is SNEGSKA in the germline V gene (reference sequence). The V and J ends lost 2 bases and 0 bases respectively, with 11 bases between them. This CDR3 contains 14 residues. In DNA, the CDR3 is TGCAGTGCTAGACCGCAGCGAAGCTCCTACGAGCAGTACTTC. Protein sequence: CSARPQRSSYEQYF.

The gene calls are TRBV4-2 and TRBJ2-7, with 7 bases aligning to TRBD2. Per germline, CDR1 LGHNA and CDR2 YNFKEQ. Losses at the gene ends were 2 bases for V and 4 bases for J; bases not matched to a gene: 8. This CDR3 has 15 amino acids. The CDR3 region has the DNA TGTGCCAGCAGCCAACGCAGCGGGGACGAATACGAGCAGTACTTC. This gives the protein CASSQRSGDEYEQYF.

This clonotype showed up many times. The chain combines TRBV6-2 or TRBV6-3 with TRBJ1-1, with D unresolved. Trimming left V 5 bases short and J 0 bases short, with 4 bases between. From germline, CDR1 is MNHEY and CDR2 SVGEGT. This CDR3 region has 12 residues. The CDR3 loop is CASSRMNTEAFF. For the CDR3, the DNA is TGTGCCAGCAGTCGGATGAACACTGAAGCTTTCTTT.

This clonotype was detected a few times. The rearrangement joins TRBV20-1 to TRBJ2-4; D is unresolved. The germline V gene has CDR1 DFQATT and CDR2 SNEGSKA (reference sequence). Trimming cost V 0 bases and J 10 bases, with 10 bases left between them. The CDR3 has 12 residues. This chain's CDR3 is CSARDRGSIQYF. CDR3 nucleotide sequence: TGCAGTGCTAGAGATCGCGGTTCGATTCAGTACTTC.

The gene calls are TRBV20-1 and TRBJ2-3; D not certain. Trimming removed 0 bases at V and 3 bases at J, with 13 bases between. The CDR3 loop spans 15 amino acids. The V gene's germline CDR1 is DFQATT and CDR2 SNEGSKA (reference sequence). The CDR3 coding sequence is TGCAGTGCTAGAGATCGGGTAGCTGTAACAGATACGCAGTATTTT. It yields the protein CSARDRVAVTDTQYF.

This clonotype was counted only a few times. The chain carries TRBV12-3 or TRBV12-4 and TRBJ1-1, with TRBD1 matching over 11 bases. V lost 7 bases and J lost 8; bases outside the gene matches: 12. CDR3 size: 15 residues. The DNA of the CDR3 is TGTGCCAGCACCAACCAACAAGGACAGGGGGCAGAAGCTTTCTTT. It encodes CASTNQQGQGAEAFF.

This clonotype showed up many times. The chain combines TRBV29-1 with TRBJ2-7; tentative D call: TRBD1 (6 bases). Germline V gene lookup returns CDR1 SQVTM and CDR2 ANQGSEA. The CDR3 runs 14 residues. The germline V and J ends were trimmed by 3 bases and 2 bases, with 14 bases remaining between them. Written as DNA, the CDR3 is TGCAGCGTTGACCATCCGGACAGCCCCTACGAGCAGTACTTC. This encodes CSVDHPDSPYEQYF.

This clonotype was picked up many times. The rearrangement uses TRBV12-3 or TRBV12-4 and TRBJ2-4; D call uncertain. The CDR3 runs to 15 residues. V was trimmed by 5 bases and J by 1 base, leaving 12 bases between them. The CDR3 region has the DNA TGTGCCAGCAGTCGACTCGACAAGGCCAAAAACATTCAGTACTTC. Its protein product is CASSRLDKAKNIQYF.

The chain couples TRBV28 to TRBJ2-7, with D maybe TRBD1 (6 bases). The germline V and J ends were trimmed by 4 bases and 3 bases, with 13 bases remaining between them. The length of the CDR3 is 14 residues. Germline V gene sequence: CDR1 MDHEN, CDR2 SYDVKM. The CDR3 region is CASSSFTGNYEQYF. The CDR3 coding sequence is TGTGCCAGCAGTTCCTTTACAGGGAACTACGAGCAGTACTTC.

This clonotype was detected a few times. This rearrangement joins TRBV29-1 to TRBJ2-3, with 8 bases identical to TRBD2. This CDR3 spans 14 amino acids. V gave up 8 bases and J gave up 3 bases; unmatched junction bases: 10. Germline lookup yields CDR1 SQVTM and CDR2 ANQGSEA. The CDR3 nucleotides are TGCAGCATAACGGGACTAGAGGTAACAGATACGCAGTATTTT. Protein: CSITGLEVTDTQYF.

The chain recombines TRBV6-1 with TRBJ1-6; a possible D gene is TRBD1 (5 bases). Germline lookup yields CDR1 MNHNS and CDR2 SASEGT. Trimming shortened V by 6 bases and J by 12 bases, and 18 bases separated the two germline ends. This CDR3 has 14 amino acids. CDR3 sequence: CASRSTGGVLPLHF. The CDR3 DNA is TGTGCCAGCAGATCTACGGGGGGGGTTTTACCCCTCCACTTT.

This clonotype showed up just a few times. The chain recombines TRBV7-2 with TRBJ2-1, with 11 bases that match TRBD2. With V trimmed by 6 bases and J by 5 bases, 6 bases remained unmatched. Germline CDR1 and CDR2: SGHTA and FQGNSA. The CDR3 covers 15 residues. The CDR3 bases are TGTGCCAGCAGTCGTAGCGGGGGGGCGGACAATGAGCAGTTCTTC. Protein product: CASSRSGGADNEQFF. The variable domain in full, with the rest retrieved from reference TRBV7-2 and TRBJ2-1, is GAGVSQSPSNKVTEKGKDVELRCDPISGHTALYWYRQSLGQGLEFLIYFQGNSAPDKSGLPSDRFSAERTGGSVSTLTIQRTQQEDSAVYLCASSRSGGADNEQFFGPGTRLTVL.

This clonotype was seen a few times. The chain has TRBV6-5 and TRBJ2-5; D might be TRBD2 (7 bases). Trimming removed 2 bases at V and 4 bases at J, with 11 bases between. This CDR3 is 14 amino acids long. CDR1 is MNHEY and CDR2 is SVGAGI in the germline V gene. The CDR3 here is CASSYRGGGETQYF. The CDR3 DNA sequence: TGTGCCAGCAGTTACAGGGGGGGAGGAGAGACCCAGTACTTC.

The chain recombines TRBV20-1 with TRBJ2-7; 7 nucleotides match TRBD1. V lost 4 bases to trimming and J lost 9 bases; unmatched junction nucleotides: 12. Germline V gives CDR1 DFQATT, CDR2 SNEGSKA (reference sequence). This CDR3 comprises 13 residues. The CDR3 loop is CSAKTGLTTAQYF. CDR3 in DNA: TGCAGTGCTAAGACAGGGCTAACTACGGCGCAGTACTTC.

This chain joins TRBV20-1 and TRBJ1-1; possible D gene TRBD1, 6 bases. The germline gives CDR1 DFQATT, CDR2 SNEGSKA (reference sequence). V shed 2 bases and J shed 4 bases, with 11 bases lying between them. CDR3 size: 13 residues. CDR3 coding DNA: TGCAGTGCTAGATCGGGGGGGGCCACTGAAGCTTTCTTT. Protein product: CSARSGGATEAFF.

This clonotype was observed a handful of times. The chain couples TRBV10-3 to TRBJ2-7; D assignment may be TRBD1 or TRBD2 (5 bases each). V shed 5 bases and J shed 1 base, with 9 bases lying between them. Germline V gene sequence: CDR1 ENHRY, CDR2 SYGVKD. This CDR3 has 13 residues. Here the CDR3 DNA reads TGTGCCATCAGTTGGGACGAGTCCTACGAGCAGTACTTC. The encoded protein is CAISWDESYEQYF.

The chain uses TRBV5-1 and TRBJ2-5, with a possible D match to TRBD1 (6 bases). V was trimmed by 4 bases and J by 2 bases, leaving 12 bases between them. Germline V lookup: CDR1 SGHRS, CDR2 YFSETQ. The CDR3 covers 14 residues. The CDR3 reads CASSIAGVQETQYF. CDR3 nucleotides: TGCGCCAGCAGCATAGCAGGGGTTCAAGAGACCCAGTACTTC.